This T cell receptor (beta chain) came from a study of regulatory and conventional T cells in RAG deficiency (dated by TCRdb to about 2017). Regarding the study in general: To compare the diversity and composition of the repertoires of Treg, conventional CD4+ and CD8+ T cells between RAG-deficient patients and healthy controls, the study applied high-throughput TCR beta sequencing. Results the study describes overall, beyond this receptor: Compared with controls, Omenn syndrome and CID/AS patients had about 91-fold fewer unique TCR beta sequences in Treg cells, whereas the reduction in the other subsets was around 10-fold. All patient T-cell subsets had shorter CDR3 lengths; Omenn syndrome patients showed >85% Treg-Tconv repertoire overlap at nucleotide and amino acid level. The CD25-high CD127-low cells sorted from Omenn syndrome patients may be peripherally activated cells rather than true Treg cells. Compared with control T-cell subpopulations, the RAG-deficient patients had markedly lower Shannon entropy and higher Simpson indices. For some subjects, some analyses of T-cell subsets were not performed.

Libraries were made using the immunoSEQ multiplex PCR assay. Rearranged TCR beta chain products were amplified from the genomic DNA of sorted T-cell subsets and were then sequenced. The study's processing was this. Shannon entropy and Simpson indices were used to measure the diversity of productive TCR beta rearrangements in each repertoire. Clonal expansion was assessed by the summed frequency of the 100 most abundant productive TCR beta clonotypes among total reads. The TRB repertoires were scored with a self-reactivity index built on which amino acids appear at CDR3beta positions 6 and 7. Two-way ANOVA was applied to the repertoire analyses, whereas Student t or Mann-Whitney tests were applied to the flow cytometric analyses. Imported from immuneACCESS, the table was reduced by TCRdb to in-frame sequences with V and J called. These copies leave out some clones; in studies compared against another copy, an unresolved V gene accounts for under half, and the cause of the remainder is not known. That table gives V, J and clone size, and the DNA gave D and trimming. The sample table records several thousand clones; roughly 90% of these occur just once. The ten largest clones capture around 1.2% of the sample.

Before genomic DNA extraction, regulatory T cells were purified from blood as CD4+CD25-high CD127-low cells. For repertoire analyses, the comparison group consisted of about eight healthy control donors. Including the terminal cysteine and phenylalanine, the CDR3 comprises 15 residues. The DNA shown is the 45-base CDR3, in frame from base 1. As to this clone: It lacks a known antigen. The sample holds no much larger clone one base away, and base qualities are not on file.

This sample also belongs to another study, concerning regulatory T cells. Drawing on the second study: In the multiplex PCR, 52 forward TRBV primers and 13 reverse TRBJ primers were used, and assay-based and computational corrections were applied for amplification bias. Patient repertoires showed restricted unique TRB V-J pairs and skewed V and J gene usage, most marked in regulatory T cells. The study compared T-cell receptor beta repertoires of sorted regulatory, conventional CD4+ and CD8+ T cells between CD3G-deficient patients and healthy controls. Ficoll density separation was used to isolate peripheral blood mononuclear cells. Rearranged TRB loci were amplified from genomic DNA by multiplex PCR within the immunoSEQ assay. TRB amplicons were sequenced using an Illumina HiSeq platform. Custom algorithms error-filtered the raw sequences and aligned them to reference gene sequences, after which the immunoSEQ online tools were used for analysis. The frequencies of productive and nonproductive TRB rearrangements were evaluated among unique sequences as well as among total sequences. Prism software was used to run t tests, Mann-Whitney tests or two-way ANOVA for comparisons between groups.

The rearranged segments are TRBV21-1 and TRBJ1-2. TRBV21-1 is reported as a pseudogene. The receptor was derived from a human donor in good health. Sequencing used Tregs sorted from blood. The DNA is TGTGCCAGCAGCAAAGGTGGCCAGCCCAACTATGGCTACACCTTC. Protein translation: CASSKGGQPNYGYTF.